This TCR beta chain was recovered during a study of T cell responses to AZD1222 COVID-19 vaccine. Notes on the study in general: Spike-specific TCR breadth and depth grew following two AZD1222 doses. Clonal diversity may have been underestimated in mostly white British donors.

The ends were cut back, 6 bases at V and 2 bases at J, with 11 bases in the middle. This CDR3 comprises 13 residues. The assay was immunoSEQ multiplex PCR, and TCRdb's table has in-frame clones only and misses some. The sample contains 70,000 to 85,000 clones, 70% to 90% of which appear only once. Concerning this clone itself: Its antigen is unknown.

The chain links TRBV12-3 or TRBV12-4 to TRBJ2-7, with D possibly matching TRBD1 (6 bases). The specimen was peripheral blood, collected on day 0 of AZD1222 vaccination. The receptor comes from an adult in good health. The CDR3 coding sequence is TGTGCCAGCAGCCAGGGGCAGGCCTACGAGCAGTACTTC. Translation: CASSQGQAYEQYF.